This TCR beta chain was profiled in a study of CD8+ T cells in alopecia areata. Study-wide results and limits: Scalp clonality, along with expanded CD8+ clones among the top 100, was significantly decreased by tofacitinib. The study found higher clonality in lesional than normal scalp, especially in alopecia totalis/universalis.

In each case, RNA was isolated and then reverse transcribed into cDNA as the sequencing template. Profiling relied on immunoSEQ multiplex PCR, and the TCRdb table lists in-frame clones only, not all of them. The data show around 270,000 clones, roughly 64% seen once. Indicated treatment: oral pan-JAK inhibitor, 5-10 mg twice daily. The germline V gene has CDR1 DFQATT and CDR2 SNEGSKA (reference sequence). Trimming removed 3 bases at V and 10 bases at J, with 10 bases between. The CDR3 totals 11 residues. The count of this clone is one. The antigen is undetermined. The sample here was CD4+ T cells sorted from blood, taken at week 24, from a patient treated with tofacitinib. This TCR derives from a human donor with alopecia areata. V gene TRBV20-1 combines with J gene TRBJ2-1; possibly TRBD2 for D (5 bases). The CDR3 is CSARPDSEQFF. The CDR3 nucleotides are TGCAGTGCTAGGCCGGACTCCGAGCAGTTCTTC.